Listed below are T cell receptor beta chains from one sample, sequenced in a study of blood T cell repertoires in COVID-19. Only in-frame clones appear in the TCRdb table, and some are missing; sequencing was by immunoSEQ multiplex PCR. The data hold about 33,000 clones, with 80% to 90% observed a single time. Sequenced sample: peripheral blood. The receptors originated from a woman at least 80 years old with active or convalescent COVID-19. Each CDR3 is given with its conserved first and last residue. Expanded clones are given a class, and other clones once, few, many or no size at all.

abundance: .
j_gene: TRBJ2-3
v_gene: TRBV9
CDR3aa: CASSVGGGGASDTQYF

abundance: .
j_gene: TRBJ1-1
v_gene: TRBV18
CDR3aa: CASSADRNTEAFF

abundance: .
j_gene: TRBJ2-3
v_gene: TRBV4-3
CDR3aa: CASSQAVPDTQYF

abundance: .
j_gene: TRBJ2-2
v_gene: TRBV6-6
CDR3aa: CASSLQGGKVGELFF

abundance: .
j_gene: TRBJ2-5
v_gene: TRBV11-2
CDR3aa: CASSFGTAQETQYF

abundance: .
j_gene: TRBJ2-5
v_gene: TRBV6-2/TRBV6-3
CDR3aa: CASSYTPLAGETQYF

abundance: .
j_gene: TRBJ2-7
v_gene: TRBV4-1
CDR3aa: CASSQDTTSGGATYEQYF

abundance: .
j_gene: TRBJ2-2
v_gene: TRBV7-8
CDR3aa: CASSLSLAGTGELFF

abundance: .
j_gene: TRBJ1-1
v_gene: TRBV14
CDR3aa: CASSPPGTGGCTEAFF

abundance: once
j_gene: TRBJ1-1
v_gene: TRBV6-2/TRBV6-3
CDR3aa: CASSYEGAEAFF

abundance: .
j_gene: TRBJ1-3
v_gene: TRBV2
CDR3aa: CASSPRQGLSGNTIYF

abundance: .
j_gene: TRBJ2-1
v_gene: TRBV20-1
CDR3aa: CSASSGTSLRNEQFF

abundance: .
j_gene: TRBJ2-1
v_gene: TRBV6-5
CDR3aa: CASSYRGNEQFF

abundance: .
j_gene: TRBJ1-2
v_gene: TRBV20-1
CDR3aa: CSASSDRGFDGYTF

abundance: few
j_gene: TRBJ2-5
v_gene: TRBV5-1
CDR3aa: CASSLGDRVQETQYF

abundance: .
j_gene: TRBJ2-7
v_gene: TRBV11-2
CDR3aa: CASSRDSLSYEQYF

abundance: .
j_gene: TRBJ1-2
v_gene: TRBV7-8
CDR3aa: CASSLAGTEGYTF

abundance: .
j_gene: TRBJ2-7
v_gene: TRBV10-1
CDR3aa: CASSAPEDRGSYEQYF

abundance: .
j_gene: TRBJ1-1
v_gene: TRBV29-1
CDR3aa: CSCSGSGYTEAFF

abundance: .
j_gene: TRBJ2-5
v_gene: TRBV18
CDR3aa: CASSPRTSGEQETQYF

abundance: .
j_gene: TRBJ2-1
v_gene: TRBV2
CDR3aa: CASSEVRGGSHEQFF

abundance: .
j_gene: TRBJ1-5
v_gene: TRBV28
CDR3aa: CASSLPGQFQPQHF

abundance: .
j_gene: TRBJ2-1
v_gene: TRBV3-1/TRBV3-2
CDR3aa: CASTLGGLADNEQFF

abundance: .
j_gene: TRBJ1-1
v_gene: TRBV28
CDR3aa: CASSRDTEAFF

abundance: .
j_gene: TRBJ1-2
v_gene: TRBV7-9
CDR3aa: CASSLSQGNYGYTF

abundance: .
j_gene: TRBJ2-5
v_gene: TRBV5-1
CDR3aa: CASSSLAGGQETQYF

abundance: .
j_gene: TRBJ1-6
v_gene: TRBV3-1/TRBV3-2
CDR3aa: CASSQALGNGSPLHF

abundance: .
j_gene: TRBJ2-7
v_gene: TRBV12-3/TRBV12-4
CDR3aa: CASSLGRGYEQYF

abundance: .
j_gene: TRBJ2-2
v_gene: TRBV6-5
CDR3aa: CASSQSRQVPGELFF

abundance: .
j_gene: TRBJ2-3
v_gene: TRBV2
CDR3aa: CASSAQTSYYTDTQYF

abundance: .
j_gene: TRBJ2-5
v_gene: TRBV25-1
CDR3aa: CASRVGQGWTQYF

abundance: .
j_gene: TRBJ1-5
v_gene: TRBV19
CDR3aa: CASIKDRTRNQPQHF

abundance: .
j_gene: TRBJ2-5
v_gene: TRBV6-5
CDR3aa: CASSYGRVQETQYF

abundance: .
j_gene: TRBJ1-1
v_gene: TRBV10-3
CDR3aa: CAISERGQGAHTEAFF

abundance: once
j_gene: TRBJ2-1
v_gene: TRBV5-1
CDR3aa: CASSSLAGLYNEQFF